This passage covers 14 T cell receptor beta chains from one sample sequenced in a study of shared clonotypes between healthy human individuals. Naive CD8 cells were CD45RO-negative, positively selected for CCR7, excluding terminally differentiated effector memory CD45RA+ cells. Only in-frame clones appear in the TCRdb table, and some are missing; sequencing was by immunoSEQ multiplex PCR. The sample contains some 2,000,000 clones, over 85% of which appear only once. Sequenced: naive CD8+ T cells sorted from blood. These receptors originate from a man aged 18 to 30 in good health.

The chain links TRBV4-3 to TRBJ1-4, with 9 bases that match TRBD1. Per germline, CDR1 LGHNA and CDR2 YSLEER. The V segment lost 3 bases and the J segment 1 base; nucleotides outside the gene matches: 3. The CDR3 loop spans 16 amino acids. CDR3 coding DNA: TGCGCCAGCAGCCAGGGACAGGGAGGAACTAATGAAAAACTGTTTTTT. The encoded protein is CASSQGQGGTNEKLFF.

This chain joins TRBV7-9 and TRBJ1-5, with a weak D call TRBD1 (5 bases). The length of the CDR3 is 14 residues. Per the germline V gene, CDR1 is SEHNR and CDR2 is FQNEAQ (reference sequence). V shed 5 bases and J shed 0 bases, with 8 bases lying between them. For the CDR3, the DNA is TGTGCCAGCAGCCCGACAGATAGCAATCAGCCCCAGCATTTT. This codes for CASSPTDSNQPQHF.

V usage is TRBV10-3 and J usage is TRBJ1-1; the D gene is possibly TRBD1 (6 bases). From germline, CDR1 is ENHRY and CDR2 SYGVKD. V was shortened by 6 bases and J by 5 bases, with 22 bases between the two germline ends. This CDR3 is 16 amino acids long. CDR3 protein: CAIRNPEGDLRTEAFF. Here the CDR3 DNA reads TGTGCCATCAGAAACCCGGAGGGGGACCTACGGACTGAAGCTTTCTTT.

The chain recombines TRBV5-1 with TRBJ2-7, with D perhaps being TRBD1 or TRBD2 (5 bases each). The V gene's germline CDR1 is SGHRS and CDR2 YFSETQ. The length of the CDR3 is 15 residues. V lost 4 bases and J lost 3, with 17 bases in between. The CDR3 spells CASSPGSLIHYEQYF. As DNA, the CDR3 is TGCGCCAGCAGCCCAGGGAGCCTTATCCACTACGAGCAGTACTTC.

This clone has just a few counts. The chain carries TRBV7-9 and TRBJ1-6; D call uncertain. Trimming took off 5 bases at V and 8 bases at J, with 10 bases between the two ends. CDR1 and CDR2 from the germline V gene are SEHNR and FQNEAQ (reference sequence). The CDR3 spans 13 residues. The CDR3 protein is CASSTRLDSPLHF. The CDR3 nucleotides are TGTGCCAGCAGCACCCGATTGGATTCACCCCTCCACTTT.

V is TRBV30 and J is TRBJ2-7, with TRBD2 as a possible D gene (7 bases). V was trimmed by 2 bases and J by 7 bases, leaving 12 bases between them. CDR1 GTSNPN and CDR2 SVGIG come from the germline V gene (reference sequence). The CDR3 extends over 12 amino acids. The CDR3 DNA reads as TGTGCCTGGAGTTTGGGAGGGGGGGAGCAGTACTTC. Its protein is CAWSLGGGEQYF. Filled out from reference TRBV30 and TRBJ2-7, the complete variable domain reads SQTIHQWPATLVQPVGSPLSLECTVEGTSNPNLYWYRQAAGRGLQLLFYSVGIGQISSEVPQNLSASRPQDRQFILSSKKLLLSDSGFYLCAWSLGGGEQYFGPGTRLTVT.

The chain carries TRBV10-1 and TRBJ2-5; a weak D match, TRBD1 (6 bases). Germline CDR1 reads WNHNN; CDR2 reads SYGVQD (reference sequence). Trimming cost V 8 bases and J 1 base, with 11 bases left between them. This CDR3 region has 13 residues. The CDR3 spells CASQDRLQETQYF. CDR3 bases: TGCGCCAGCCAGGACAGACTCCAAGAGACCCAGTACTTC.

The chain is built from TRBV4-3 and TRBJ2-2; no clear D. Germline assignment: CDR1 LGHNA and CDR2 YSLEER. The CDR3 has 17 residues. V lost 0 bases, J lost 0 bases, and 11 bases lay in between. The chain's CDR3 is CASSQEVWGSNTGELFF. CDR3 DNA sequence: TGCGCCAGCAGCCAAGAGGTTTGGGGATCGAACACCGGGGAGCTGTTTTTT.

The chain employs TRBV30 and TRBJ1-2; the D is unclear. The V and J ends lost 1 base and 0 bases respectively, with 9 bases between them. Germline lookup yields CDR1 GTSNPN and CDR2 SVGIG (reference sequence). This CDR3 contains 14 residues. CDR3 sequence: CAWSGGSANYGYTF. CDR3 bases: TGTGCCTGGAGTGGAGGGTCTGCTAACTATGGCTACACCTTC.

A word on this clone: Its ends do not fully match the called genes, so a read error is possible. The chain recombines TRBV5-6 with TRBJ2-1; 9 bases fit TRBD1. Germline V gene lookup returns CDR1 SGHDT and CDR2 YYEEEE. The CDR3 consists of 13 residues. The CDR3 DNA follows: TGTGCCAGCAGCCCAGAGTCCGGGGACAGGGAGGTCTTC. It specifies CASSPESGDREVF.

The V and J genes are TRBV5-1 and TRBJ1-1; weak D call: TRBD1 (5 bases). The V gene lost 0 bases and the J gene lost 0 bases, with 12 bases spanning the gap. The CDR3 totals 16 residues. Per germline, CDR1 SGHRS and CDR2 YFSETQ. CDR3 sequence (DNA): TGCGCCAGCAGCTTGGGGGAACAGGCCTTGAACACTGAAGCTTTCTTT. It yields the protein CASSLGEQALNTEAFF.

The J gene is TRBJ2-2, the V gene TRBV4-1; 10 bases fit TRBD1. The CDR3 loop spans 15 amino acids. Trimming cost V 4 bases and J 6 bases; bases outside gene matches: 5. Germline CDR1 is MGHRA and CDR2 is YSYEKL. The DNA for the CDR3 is TGCGCCAGCAGCCCCGGACAGGGGGTCGCCGGGGAGCTGTTTTTT. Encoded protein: CASSPGQGVAGELFF.

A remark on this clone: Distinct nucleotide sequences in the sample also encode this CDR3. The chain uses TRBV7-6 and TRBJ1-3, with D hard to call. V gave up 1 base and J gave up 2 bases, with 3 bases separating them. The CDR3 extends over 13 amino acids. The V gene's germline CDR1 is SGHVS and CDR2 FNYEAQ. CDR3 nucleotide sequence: TGTGCCAGCAGCTTAGAACCTGGAAACACCATATATTTT. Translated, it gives CASSLEPGNTIYF.

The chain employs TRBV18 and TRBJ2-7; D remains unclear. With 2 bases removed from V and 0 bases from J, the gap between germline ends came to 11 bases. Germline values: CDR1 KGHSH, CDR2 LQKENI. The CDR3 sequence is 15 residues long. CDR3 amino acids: CASSPGQTFSYEQYF. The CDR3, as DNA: TGTGCCAGCTCACCAGGTCAGACCTTCTCCTACGAGCAGTACTTC.